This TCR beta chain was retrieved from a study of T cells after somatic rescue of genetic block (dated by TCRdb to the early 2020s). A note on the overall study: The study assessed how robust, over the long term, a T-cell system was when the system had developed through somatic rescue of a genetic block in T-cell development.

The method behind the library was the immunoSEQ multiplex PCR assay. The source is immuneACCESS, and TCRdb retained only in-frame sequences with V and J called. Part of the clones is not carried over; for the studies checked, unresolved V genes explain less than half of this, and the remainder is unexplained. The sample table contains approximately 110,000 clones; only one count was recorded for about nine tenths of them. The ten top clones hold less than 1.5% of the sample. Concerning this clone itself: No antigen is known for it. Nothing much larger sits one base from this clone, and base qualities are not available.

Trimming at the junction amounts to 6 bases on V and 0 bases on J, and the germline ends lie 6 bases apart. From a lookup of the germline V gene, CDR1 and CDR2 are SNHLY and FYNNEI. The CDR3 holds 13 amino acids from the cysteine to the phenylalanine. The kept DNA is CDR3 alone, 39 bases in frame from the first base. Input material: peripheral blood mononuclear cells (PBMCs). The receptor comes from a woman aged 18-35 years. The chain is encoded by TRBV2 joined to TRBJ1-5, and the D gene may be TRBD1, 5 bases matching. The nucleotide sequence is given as TGTGCCAGCAGGCAGGGTAGCAATCAGCCCCAGCATTTT. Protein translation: CASRQGSNQPQHF.